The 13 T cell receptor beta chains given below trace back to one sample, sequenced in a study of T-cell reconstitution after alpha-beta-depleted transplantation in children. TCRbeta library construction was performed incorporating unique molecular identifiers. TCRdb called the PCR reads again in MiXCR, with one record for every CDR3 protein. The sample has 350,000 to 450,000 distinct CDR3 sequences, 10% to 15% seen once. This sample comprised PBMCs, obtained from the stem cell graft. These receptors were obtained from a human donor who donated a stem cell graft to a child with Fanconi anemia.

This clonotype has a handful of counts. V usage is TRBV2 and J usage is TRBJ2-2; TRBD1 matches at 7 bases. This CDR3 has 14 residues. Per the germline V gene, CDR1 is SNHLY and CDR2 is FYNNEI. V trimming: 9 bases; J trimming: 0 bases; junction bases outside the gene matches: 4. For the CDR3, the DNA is TGTGCCAGTGGACAGGAGTCGAACACCGGGGAGCTGTTTTTT. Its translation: CASGQESNTGELFF.

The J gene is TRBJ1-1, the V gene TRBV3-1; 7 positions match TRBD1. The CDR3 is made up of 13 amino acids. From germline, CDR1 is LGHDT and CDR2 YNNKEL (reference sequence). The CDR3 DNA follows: TGTGCTAGTGGTTTTCCAGGGGGCACTGAAGCTTTCTTT. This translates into CASGFPGGTEAFF.

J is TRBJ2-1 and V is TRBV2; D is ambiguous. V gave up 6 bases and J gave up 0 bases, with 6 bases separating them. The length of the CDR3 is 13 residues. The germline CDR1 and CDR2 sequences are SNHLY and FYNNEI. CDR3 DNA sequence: TGTGCCAGCAGGGTTTTCTCCTACAATGAGCAGTTCTTC. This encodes CASRVFSYNEQFF.

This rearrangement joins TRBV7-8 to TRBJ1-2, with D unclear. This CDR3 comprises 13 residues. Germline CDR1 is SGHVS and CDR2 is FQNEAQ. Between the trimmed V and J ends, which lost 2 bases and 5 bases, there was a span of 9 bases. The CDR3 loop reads CASSLNQAYGYTF. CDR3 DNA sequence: TGTGCCAGCAGCTTAAACCAGGCATATGGCTACACCTTC.

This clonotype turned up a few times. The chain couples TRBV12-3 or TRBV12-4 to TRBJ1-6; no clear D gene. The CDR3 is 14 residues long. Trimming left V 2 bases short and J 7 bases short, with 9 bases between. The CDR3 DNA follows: TGTGCCAGCAGTTTAACACGGCTCAATTCACCCCTCCACTTT. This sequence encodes CASSLTRLNSPLHF.

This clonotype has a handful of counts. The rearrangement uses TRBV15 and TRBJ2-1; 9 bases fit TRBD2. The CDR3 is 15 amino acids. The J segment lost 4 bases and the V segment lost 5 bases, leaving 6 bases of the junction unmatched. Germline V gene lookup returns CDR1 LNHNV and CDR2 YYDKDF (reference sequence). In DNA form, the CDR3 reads TGTGCCACCAGCCGAGTAGCGGGGGTATACAATGAGCAGTTCTTC. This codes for CATSRVAGVYNEQFF.

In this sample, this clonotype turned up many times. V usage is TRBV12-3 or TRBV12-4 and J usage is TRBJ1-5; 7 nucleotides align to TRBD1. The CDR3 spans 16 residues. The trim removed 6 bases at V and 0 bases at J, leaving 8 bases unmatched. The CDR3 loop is CASRLTGKGSNQPQHF. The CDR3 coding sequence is TGTGCCAGCAGACTGACAGGGAAGGGTAGCAATCAGCCCCAGCATTTT.

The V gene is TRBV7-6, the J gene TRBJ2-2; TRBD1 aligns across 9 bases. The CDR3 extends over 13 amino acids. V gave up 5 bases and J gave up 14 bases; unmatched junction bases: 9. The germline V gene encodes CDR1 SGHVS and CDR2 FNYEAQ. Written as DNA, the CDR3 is TGTGCCAGCAGCCAGACCGGGACAGGGAACCTGTTTTTT. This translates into CASSQTGTGNLFF.

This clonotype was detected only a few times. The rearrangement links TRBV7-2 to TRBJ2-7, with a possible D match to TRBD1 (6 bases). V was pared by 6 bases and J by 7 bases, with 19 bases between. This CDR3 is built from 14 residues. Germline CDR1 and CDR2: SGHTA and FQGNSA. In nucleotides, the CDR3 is TGTGCCAGCAGTCCACCGACAGGACATGGGGAGCAGTACTTC. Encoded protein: CASSPPTGHGEQYF. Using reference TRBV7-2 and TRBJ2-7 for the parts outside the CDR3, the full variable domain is GAGVSQSPSNKVTEKGKDVELRCDPISGHTALYWYRQSLGQGLEFLIYFQGNSAPDKSGLPSDRFSAERTGGSVSTLTIQRTQQEDSAVYLCASSPPTGHGEQYFGPGTRLTVT.

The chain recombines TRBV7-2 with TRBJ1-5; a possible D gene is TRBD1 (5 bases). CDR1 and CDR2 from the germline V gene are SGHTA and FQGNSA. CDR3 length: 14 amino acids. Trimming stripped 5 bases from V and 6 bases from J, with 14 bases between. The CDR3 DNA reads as TGTGCCAGCAGCCTAGGGGCAGGGCCTCAGCCCCAGCATTTT. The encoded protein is CASSLGAGPQPQHF.

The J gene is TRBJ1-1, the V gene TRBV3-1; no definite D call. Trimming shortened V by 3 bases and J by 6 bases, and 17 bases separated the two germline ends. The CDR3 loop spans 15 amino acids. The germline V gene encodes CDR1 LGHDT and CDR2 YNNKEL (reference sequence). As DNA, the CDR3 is TGTGCCAGCAGCCACCTCGACGGTGGGTGGGCTGAAGCTTTCTTT. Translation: CASSHLDGGWAEAFF.

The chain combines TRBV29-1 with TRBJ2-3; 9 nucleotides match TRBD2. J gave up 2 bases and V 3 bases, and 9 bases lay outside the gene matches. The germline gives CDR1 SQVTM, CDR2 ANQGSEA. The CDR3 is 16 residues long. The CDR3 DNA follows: TGCAGCGTTGATTCCTTAGCGGGGGCCCACACAGATACGCAGTATTTT. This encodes CSVDSLAGAHTDTQYF.

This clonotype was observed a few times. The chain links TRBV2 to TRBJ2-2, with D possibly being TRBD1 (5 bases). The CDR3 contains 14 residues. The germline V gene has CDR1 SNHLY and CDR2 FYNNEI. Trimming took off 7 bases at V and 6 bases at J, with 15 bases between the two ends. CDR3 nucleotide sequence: TGTGCCAGCACCAGGACACCGGAAGCCGGGGAGCTGTTTTTT. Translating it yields CASTRTPEAGELFF.